This record looks at one T cell receptor (beta chain) sequence and its context. The antigen remains undetermined. Samples came from axillary lymph nodes draining the breast cancer. The sample belongs to a study of breast tumors, draining lymph nodes, adjacent tissues. Broader study findings: Findings are consistent with lymph node origin and intratumoral expansion of most tumor T cells. Luminal-like breast cancer showed significantly higher tumor–nontumor repertoire similarity than basal-like. Tumors had less TCR diversity than lymph nodes, more than nontumor tissue.

Each CDR3 protein is one row after TCRdb ran MiXCR on the multiplex PCR reads. This sample has about 300,000 distinct CDR3 sequences, with 30% found just once. Germline V gene sequence: CDR1 ENHRY, CDR2 SYGVKD. The CDR3 is 15 residues long. The V gene lost 6 bases and the J gene lost 7 bases, with 18 bases spanning the gap. This receptor was identified in a female donor with breast cancer. Some clones in this sample may be carry-over from other donors' samples. The sample taken for sequencing was axillary lymph node tissue. V gene TRBV10-3 combines with J gene TRBJ2-2, with D possibly matching TRBD2 (5 bases). Here the CDR3 DNA reads TGTGCCATCAGGTCTGGGGAGTGTGGGCACGGGGAGCTGTTTTTT. Translating it yields CAIRSGECGHGELFF.